This TCR beta chain was profiled in a study of OX40 agonist ivuxolimab in advanced cancers. Study-wide findings and caveats: Normalized expansion of T-cell clones was also low for some nonresponders.

V was cut by 4 bases and J by 7 bases, with 14 bases left in between. Germline CDR1 is LNHDA and CDR2 is SQIVND (reference sequence). The CDR3 runs to 14 residues. Assay used: immunoSEQ multiplex PCR; TCRdb lists only in-frame clones, some missing. There are about 67,000 clones in the sample; roughly 90% occur only once, and over 0.25% lies in the top ten. Concerning this clone: The antigen is undetermined.

The sequencing used CD4+ or CD8+ T cells sorted from blood, collected in a trial of the OX40 agonist ivuxolimab. This receptor was obtained from an adult with an advanced solid tumor such as melanoma, head and neck, liver or kidney cancer. The rearrangement links TRBV19 to TRBJ1-5; weak D call: TRBD1 (5 bases). CDR3 DNA: TGTGCCAGTAGTACCCAGGGTGGGTCGCAGCCCCAGCATTTT. This encodes CASSTQGGSQPQHF.